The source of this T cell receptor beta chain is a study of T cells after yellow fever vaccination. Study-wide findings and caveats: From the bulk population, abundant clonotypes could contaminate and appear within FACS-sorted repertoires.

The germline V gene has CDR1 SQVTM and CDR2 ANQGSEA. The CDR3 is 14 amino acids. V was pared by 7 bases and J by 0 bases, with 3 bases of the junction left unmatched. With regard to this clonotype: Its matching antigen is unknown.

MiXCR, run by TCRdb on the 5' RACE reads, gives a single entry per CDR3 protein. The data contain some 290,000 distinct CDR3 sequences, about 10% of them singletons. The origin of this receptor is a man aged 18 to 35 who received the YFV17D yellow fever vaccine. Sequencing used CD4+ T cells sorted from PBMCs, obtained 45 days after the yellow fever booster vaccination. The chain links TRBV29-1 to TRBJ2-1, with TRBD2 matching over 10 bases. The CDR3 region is CSGRLAGSYNEQFF. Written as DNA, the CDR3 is TGCAGCGGCAGACTAGCGGGCTCCTACAATGAGCAGTTCTTC.